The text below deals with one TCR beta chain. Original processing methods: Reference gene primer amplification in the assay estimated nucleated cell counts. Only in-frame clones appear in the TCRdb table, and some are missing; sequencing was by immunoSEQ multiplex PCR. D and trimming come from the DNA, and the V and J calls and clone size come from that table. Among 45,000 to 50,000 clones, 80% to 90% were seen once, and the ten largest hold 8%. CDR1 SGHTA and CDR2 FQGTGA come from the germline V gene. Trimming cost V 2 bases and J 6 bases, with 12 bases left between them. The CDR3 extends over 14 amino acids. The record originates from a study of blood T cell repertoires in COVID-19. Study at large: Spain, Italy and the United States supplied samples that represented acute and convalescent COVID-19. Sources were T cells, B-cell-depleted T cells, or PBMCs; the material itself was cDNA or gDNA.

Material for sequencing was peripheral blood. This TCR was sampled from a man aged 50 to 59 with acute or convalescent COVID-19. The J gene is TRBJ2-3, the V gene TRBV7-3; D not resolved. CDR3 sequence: CASSLRSGPDTQYF. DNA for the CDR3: TGTGCCAGCAGCTTACGGTCAGGCCCTGATACGCAGTATTTT.